This TCR beta chain was retrieved from a study of blood T cell repertoires in COVID-19. Study information: There were acute and convalescent COVID-19 samples, and they came from the United States, Italy and Spain. PBMCs, B-cell-depleted T cells, or T cells were the source of the cDNA or gDNA that made up the material.

The CDR3 is 13 amino acids. The V and J ends lost 6 bases and 4 bases, in that order; junction bases with no gene match: 4. Looked up from germline, CDR1 is SNHLY and CDR2 is FYNNEI. TCRdb keeps only in-frame clones here, not all; method: immunoSEQ multiplex PCR. The sample includes 50,000 to 60,000 clones, 70% to 90% of them seen just once. This chain links TRBV2 with TRBJ1-1, with 8 bases lining up with TRBD1. The source material was peripheral blood. The receptor was isolated from a man aged 55 to 70 with acute or convalescent COVID-19. The CDR3 loop reads CASSRQGTTEAFF. In DNA, the CDR3 is TGTGCCAGCAGCCGACAGGGGACCACTGAAGCTTTCTTT.